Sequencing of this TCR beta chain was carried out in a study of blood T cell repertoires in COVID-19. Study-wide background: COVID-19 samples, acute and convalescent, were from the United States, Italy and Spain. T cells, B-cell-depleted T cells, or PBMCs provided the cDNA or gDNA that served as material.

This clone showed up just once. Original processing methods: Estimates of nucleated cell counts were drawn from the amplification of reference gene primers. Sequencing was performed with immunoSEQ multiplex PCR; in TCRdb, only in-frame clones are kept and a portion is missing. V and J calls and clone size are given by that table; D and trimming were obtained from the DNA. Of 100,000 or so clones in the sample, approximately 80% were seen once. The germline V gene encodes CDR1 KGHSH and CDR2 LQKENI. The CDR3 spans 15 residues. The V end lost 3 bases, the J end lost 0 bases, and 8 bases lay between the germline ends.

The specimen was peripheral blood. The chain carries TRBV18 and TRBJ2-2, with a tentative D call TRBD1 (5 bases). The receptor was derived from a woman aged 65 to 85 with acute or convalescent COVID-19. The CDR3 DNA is TGTGCCAGCTCACCTCGACAGACGAACACCGGGGAGCTGTTTTTT. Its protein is CASSPRQTNTGELFF.